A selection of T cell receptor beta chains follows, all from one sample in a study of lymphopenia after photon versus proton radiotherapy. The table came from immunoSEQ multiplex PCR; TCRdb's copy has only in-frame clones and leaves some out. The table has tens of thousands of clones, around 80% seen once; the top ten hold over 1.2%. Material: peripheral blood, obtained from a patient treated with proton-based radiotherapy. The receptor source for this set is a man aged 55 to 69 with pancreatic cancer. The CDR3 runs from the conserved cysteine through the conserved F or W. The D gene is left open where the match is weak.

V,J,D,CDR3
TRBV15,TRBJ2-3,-,CATSRDADTDTQYF
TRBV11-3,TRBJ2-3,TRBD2,CASSSTSGTDTQYF
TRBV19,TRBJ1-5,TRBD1,CASSTGQGSQPQHF
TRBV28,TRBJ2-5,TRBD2,CASSFARTSGRGRQETQYF
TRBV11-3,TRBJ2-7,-,CASSPKSYEQYF
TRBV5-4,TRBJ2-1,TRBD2,CASSWGGTSGLNEQFF
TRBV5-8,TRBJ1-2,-,CASLWGRSGGYTF
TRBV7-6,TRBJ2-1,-,CASRSTGIEQFF
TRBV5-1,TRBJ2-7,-,CASSWDNSYEQYF
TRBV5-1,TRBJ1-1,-,CASRTGIMNTEAFF
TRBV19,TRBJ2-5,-,CASSPGAQSQETQYF
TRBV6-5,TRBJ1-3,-,CASSYSDGGRGNTIYF